What follows are 9 T cell receptor beta chains derived from one specimen sequenced in a study of cytotoxic CD8 clonotypes in ibrutinib-treated CLL. Some clones are missing from TCRdb's copy, which holds only in-frame ones; the method was immunoSEQ multiplex PCR. The sample lists more than 55,000 clones; approximately 71% were seen once. This specimen consisted of PBMCs, obtained after 12 months of ibrutinib treatment. Receptor source: a human donor with chronic lymphocytic leukemia.

The chain links TRBV18 to TRBJ2-7; no clear D gene. Deletions cut 3 bases from V and 3 bases from J, with 18 bases between. From germline, CDR1 is KGHSH and CDR2 LQKENI. The CDR3 is 16 amino acids. The DNA for the CDR3 is TGTGCCAGCTCACCCGAAGGGCCCAAGACTTACTACGAGCAGTACTTC. Translated, it gives CASSPEGPKTYYEQYF.

The chain combines TRBV7-8 with TRBJ2-2; D ambiguous. With 6 bases removed from V and 7 bases from J, the gap between germline ends came to 6 bases. CDR3 length: 11 residues. CDR1 SGHVS and CDR2 FQNEAQ come from the germline V gene. CDR3 nucleotide sequence: TGTGCCAGCAGAGTAAGCGGGGAGCTGTTTTTT. Its protein is CASRVSGELFF.

The rearrangement uses TRBV28 and TRBJ1-2, with 12 nucleotides matching TRBD1. CDR3 length equals 14 residues. V lost 6 bases and J lost 10; bases outside the gene matches: 9. Germline CDR1 reads MDHEN; CDR2 reads SYDVKM. The CDR3 loop reads CASRAIGTGGTYTF. The CDR3 DNA reads TGTGCCAGCAGGGCCATCGGGACAGGGGGCACCTACACCTTC.

The V call is TRBV7-2, the J call TRBJ2-7; the match to TRBD2 covers 7 bases. The CDR3 is made up of 11 amino acids. CDR1 and CDR2 (germline): SGHTA, FQGNSA. The V and J ends lost 5 bases and 7 bases, in that order; junction bases with no gene match: 2. CDR3 bases: TGTGCCAGCAGCCCGGGGGGTGAGCAGTACTTC. This gives the protein CASSPGGEQYF. Together with reference TRBV7-2 and TRBJ2-7, the CDR3 gives the full variable domain: GAGVSQSPSNKVTEKGKDVELRCDPISGHTALYWYRQSLGQGLEFLIYFQGNSAPDKSGLPSDRFSAERTGGSVSTLTIQRTQQEDSAVYLCASSPGGEQYFGPGTRLTVT.

The CDR3 coding sequence is TGTGCCAGCAACAGGGGGCGCCGGTCGCCCGGGGAGCTGTTTTTT. Translation: CASNRGRRSPGELFF. The chain combines TRBV4-2 with TRBJ2-2; 9 bases align to TRBD1. CDR1 and CDR2 from the germline V gene are LGHNA and YNFKEQ. CDR3 length: 15 residues. Trimming removed 7 bases from V and 6 bases from J; junction bases left unmatched: 9.

The chain combines TRBV11-2 with TRBJ2-7; TRBD1 aligns across 7 bases. The V segment lost 4 bases and the J segment 4 bases; nucleotides outside the gene matches: 13. This CDR3 has 16 residues. Germline CDR1 reads SGHAT; CDR2 reads FQNNGV. This chain's CDR3 is CASSSRDRKYLYEQYF. CDR3 DNA: TGTGCCAGCAGCTCCCGGGACAGAAAATATTTATACGAGCAGTACTTC.

The J gene is TRBJ2-2, the V gene TRBV28; the D is unclear. The CDR3 length is 12 residues. From germline, CDR1 is MDHEN and CDR2 SYDVKM. Trimming cost V 6 bases and J 4 bases, with 6 bases left between them. The CDR3 reads CASSRTTGELFF. CDR3 coding DNA: TGTGCCAGCAGCCGCACCACCGGGGAGCTGTTTTTT.

The CDR3 DNA is TGTGCCAGCCCCTATACGCAGGGGGACAATCAGCCCCAGCATTTT. Encoded protein: CASPYTQGDNQPQHF. The chain links TRBV14 to TRBJ1-5; 7 bases match TRBD1. Trimming took 8 bases from V and 3 from J; bases not matched to a gene: 10. Germline assignment: CDR1 SGHDN and CDR2 FVKESK. This CDR3 region has 15 residues.

V gene TRBV28 combines with J gene TRBJ2-3; the D is unclear. Germline CDR1 MDHEN, CDR2 SYDVKM. The V and J ends lost 3 bases and 4 bases respectively, with 11 bases between them. The CDR3 is made up of 14 amino acids. CDR3 sequence: CASSLDRLPDTQYF. The CDR3 DNA sequence: TGTGCCAGCAGTTTGGACCGACTCCCAGATACGCAGTATTTT.